The clone carrying this T cell receptor (beta chain) has a handful of counts. A universal primer site came from template switching; cDNA carried unique molecular identifiers. MiXCR, run by TCRdb on the 5' RACE reads, gives a single entry per CDR3 protein. The table includes fewer than 900,000 distinct CDR3 sequences, roughly 20% detected once. The data are from a study of identical twins. CDR1 SEHNR and CDR2 FQNEAQ come from the germline V gene (reference sequence). V lost 1 base to trimming and J lost 3 bases, with 13 bases between them. The CDR3 consists of 15 residues. The sample was also linked to a second study, of T cells expressing NK-cell markers. That work contributes: One of eight sequenced donors was HCMV-seronegative; the other seven were seropositive. NKG2C+ dominant clonotypes from more than 5 donors made up about 1.0-7.5% of CD8+ T cells. Expanded NKG2C+ T cell clones were not confirmed as HCMV-specific.

The genes are TRBV7-9 and TRBJ2-7, with D tentatively TRBD1 or TRBD2 (5 bases each). Sample: PBMCs. The sequence was collected from a woman aged 18 to 35 in good health. CDR3 protein: CASSLGGGYVYEQYF. The DNA for the CDR3 is TGTGCCAGCAGCTTAGGTGGGGGATACGTCTACGAGCAGTACTTC.